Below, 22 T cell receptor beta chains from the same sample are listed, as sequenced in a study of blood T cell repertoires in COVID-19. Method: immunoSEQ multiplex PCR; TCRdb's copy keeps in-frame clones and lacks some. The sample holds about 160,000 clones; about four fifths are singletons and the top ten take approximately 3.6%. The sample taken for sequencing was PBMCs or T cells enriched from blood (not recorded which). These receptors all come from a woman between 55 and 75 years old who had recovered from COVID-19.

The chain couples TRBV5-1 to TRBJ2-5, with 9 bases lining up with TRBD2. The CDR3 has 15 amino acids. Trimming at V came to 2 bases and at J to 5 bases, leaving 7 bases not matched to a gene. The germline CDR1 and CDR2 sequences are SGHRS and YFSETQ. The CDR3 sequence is CASSFLAGSMETQYF. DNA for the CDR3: TGCGCCAGCAGCTTTCTAGCGGGGAGTATGGAGACCCAGTACTTC.

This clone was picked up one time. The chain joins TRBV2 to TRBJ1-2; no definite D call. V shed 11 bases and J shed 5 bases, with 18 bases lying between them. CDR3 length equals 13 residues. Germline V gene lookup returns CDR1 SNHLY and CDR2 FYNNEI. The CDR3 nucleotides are TGTGCCGCTGGGAGGGATCTGGAATATGGCTACACCTTC. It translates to CAAGRDLEYGYTF. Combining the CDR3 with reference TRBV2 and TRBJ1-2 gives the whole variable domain EPEVTQTPSHQVTQMGQEVILRCVPISNHLYFYWYRQILGQKVEFLVSFYNNEISEKSEIFDDQFSVERPDGSNFTLKIRSTKLEDSAMYFCAAGRDLEYGYTFGSGTRLTVV.

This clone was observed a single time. CDR3 amino acids: CSVRKSSDEQFF. The CDR3 DNA is TGCAGCGTTCGGAAAAGTAGCGATGAGCAGTTCTTC. The chain employs TRBV29-1 and TRBJ2-1; possible D gene TRBD2, 5 bases. Trimming shortened V by 5 bases and J by 8 bases, and 13 bases separated the two germline ends. Germline V lookup: CDR1 SQVTM, CDR2 ANQGSEA. CDR3 length equals 12 residues.

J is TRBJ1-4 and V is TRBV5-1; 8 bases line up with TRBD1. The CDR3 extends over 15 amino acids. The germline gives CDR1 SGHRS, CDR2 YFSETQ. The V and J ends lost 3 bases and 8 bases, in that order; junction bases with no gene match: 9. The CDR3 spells CASSSQGVGMEKLFF. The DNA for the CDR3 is TGCGCCAGCAGCTCACAGGGGGTAGGGATGGAAAAACTGTTTTTT.

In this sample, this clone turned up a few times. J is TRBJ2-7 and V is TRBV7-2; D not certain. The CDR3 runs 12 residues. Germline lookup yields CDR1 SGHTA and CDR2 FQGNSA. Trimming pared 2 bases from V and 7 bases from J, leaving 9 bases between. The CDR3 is CASSLSSREQYF. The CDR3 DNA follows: TGTGCCAGCAGCTTATCGTCGCGGGAGCAGTACTTC.

The DNA of the CDR3 is TGTGCCAGCAGCTTAGCCCTAGAGGAAAAGCTAGCCAAAAACATTCAGTACTTC. Translating it yields CASSLALEEKLAKNIQYF. This chain joins TRBV7-7 and TRBJ2-4; D remains unclear. Germline assignment: CDR1 SSHAT and CDR2 FNYEAQ (reference sequence). Trimming shortened V by 0 bases and J by 0 bases, and 15 bases separated the two germline ends. The CDR3 extends over 18 amino acids.

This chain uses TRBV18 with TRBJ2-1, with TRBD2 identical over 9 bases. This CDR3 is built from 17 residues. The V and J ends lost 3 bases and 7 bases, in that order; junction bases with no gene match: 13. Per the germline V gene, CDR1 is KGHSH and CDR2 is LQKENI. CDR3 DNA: TGTGCCAGCTCACCGTCCAGCGGGGGGACGGTCTCAAATGAGCAGTTCTTC. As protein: CASSPSSGGTVSNEQFF. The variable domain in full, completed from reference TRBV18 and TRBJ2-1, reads NAGVMQNPRHLVRRRGQEARLRCSPMKGHSHVYWYRQLPEEGLKFMVYLQKENIIDESGMPKERFSAEFPKEGPSILRIQQVVRGDSAAYFCASSPSSGGTVSNEQFFGPGTRLTVL.

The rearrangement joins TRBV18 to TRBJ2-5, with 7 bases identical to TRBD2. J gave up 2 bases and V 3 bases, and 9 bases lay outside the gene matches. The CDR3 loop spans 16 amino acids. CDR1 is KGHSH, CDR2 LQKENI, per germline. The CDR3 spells CASSPYGGTRQETQYF. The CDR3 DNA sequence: TGTGCCAGCTCACCGTACGGGGGGACCCGACAAGAGACCCAGTACTTC. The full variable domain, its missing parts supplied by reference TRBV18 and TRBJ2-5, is NAGVMQNPRHLVRRRGQEARLRCSPMKGHSHVYWYRQLPEEGLKFMVYLQKENIIDESGMPKERFSAEFPKEGPSILRIQQVVRGDSAAYFCASSPYGGTRQETQYFGPGTRLLVL.

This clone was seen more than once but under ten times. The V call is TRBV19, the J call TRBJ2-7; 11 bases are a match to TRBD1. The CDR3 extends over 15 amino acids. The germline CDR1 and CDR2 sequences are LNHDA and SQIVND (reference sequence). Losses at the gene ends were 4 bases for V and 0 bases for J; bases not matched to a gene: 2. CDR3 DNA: TGTGCCAGTAGTAGAGGACAGGGGGCCTCCTACGAGCAGTACTTC. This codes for CASSRGQGASYEQYF.

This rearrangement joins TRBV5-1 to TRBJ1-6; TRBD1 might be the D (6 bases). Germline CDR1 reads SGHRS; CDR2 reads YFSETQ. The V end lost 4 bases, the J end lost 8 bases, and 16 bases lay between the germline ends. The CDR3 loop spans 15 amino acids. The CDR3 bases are TGCGCCAGCAGCACAACCGGGACAACCCATTCACCCCTCCACTTT. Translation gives CASSTTGTTHSPLHF.

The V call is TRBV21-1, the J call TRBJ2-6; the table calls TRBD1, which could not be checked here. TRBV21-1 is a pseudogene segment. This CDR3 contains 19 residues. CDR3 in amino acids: CASRKPTRDSPSGANVLTF. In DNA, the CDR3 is TGTGCCAGCAGAAAACCAACGCGGGACAGTCCTTCGGGGGCCAACGTCCTGACTTTC.

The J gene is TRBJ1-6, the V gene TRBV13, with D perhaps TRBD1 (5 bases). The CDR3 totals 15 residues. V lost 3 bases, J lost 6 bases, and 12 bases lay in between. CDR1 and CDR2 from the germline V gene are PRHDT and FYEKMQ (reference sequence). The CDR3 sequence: CASSFGTSPNSPLHF. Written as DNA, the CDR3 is TGTGCCAGCAGCTTCGGGACTTCCCCTAATTCACCCCTCCACTTT. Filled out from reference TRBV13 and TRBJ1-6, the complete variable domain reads AAGVIQSPRHLIKEKRETATLKCYPIPRHDTVYWYQQGPGQDPQFLISFYEKMQSDKGSIPDRFSAQQFSDYHSELNMSSLELGDSALYFCASSFGTSPNSPLHFGNGTRLTVT.

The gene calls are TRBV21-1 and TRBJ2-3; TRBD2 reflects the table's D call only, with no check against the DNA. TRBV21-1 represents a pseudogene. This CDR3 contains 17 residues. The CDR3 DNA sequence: TGTGCCAGCAGCAAAGATGCTGGCGGGGGGACCACAGATACGCAGTATTTT. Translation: CASSKDAGGGTTDTQYF.

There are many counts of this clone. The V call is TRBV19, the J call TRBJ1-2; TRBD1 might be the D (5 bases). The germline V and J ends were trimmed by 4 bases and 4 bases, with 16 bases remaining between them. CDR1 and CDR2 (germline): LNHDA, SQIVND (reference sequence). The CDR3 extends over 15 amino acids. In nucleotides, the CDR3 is TGTGCCAGTAGTACGACGACGACAGTGGGCTATGGCTACACCTTC. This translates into CASSTTTTVGYGYTF.

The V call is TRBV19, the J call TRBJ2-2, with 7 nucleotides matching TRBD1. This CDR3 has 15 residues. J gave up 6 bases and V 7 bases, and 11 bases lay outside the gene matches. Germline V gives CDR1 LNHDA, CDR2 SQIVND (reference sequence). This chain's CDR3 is CASMTYGRGPGELFF. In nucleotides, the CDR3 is TGTGCCAGTATGACCTACGGAAGGGGGCCCGGGGAGCTGTTTTTT.

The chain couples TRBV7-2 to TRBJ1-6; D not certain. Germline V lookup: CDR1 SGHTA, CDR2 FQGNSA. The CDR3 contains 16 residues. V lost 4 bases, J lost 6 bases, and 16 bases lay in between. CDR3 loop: CASSYETQQTNSPLHF. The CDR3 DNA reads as TGTGCCAGCAGCTACGAAACACAGCAGACTAATTCACCCCTCCACTTT.

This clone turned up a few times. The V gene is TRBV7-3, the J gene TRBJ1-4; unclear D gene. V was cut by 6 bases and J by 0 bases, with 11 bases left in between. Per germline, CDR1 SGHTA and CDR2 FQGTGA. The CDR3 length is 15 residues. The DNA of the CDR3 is TGTGCCAGCAGTCCGGGGTTCGCAACTAATGAAAAACTGTTTTTT. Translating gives CASSPGFATNEKLFF.

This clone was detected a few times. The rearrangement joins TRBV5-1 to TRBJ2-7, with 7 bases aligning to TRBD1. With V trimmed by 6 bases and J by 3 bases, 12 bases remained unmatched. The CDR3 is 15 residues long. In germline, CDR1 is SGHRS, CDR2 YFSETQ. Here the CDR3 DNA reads TGCGCCAGCAAGGAGGCGGCAGGGGGAATCTACGAGCAGTACTTC. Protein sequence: CASKEAAGGIYEQYF.

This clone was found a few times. CDR3 sequence reads: CATSDFSSDEQFF. In DNA, the CDR3 is TGTGCCACCAGTGATTTTTCGAGCGATGAGCAGTTCTTC. V and J are TRBV24-1 and TRBJ2-1; no firm D call. Germline V lookup: CDR1 KGHDR, CDR2 SFDVKD. Trimming took off 1 base at V and 8 bases at J, with 8 bases between the two ends. This CDR3 has 13 residues.

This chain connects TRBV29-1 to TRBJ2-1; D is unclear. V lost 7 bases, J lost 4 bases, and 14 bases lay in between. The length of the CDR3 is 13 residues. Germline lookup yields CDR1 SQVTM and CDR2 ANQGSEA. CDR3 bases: TGCAGCGCCGAGAGGTTTCTGTACAATGAGCAGTTCTTC. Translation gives CSAERFLYNEQFF.

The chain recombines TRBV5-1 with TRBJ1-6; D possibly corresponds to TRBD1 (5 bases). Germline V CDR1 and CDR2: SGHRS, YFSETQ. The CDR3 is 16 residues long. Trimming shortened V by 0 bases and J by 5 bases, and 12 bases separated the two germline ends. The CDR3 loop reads CASSLGRVRDNSPLHF. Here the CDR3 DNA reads TGCGCCAGCAGCTTGGGCCGTGTCAGGGATAATTCACCCCTCCACTTT.

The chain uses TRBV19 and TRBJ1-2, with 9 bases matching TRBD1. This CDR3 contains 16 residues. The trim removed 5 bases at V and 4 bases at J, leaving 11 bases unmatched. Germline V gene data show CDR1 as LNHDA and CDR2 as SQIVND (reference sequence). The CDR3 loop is CASSPSTGTGTYGYTF. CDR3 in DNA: TGTGCCAGTAGTCCCTCAACCGGGACAGGGACCTATGGCTACACCTTC.